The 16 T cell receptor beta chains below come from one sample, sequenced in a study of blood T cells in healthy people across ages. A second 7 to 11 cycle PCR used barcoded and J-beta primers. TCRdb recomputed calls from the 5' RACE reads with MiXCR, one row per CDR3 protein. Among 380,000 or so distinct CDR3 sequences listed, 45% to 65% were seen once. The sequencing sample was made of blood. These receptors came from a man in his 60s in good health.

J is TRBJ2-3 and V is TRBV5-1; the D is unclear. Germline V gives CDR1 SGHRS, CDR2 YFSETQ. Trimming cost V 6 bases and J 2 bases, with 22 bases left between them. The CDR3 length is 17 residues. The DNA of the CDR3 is TGCGCCAGCACACACGACATAGCCTCCCGCCTCACAGATACGCAGTATTTT. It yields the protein CASTHDIASRLTDTQYF.

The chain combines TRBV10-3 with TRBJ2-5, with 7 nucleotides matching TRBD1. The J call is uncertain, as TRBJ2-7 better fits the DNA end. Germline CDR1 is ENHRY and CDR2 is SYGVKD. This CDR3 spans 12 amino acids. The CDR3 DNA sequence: TGTGCCATCGCTAGACAGGGATACGAGCAGTACTTC. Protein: CAIARQGYEQYF.

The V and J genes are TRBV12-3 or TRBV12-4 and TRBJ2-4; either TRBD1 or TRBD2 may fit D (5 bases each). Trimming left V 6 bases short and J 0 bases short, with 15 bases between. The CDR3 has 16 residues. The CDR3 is CASSRGTALAKNIQYF. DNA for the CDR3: TGTGCCAGCAGCCGTGGGACGGCTCTAGCCAAAAACATTCAGTACTTC.

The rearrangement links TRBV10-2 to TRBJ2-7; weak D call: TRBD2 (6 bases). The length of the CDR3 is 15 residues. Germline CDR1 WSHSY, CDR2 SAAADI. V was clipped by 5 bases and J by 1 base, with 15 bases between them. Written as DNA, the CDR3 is TGCGCCAGCAGTTCTATGGGGGGTCCGTCCTACGAGCAGTACTTC. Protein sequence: CASSSMGGPSYEQYF.

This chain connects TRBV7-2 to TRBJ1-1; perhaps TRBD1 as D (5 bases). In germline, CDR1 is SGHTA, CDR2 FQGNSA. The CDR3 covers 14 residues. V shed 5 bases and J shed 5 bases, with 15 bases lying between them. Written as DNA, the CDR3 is TGTGCCAGCAGCGCCCCCATGGGGGGGACTGAAGCTTTCTTT. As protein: CASSAPMGGTEAFF.

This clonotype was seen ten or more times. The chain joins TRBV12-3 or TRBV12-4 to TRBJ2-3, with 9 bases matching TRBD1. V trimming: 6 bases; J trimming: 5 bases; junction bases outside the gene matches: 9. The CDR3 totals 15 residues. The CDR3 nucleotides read TGTGCCAGCAGGCTGGGGACAGGGTCCCAAGATACGCAGTATTTT. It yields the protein CASRLGTGSQDTQYF.

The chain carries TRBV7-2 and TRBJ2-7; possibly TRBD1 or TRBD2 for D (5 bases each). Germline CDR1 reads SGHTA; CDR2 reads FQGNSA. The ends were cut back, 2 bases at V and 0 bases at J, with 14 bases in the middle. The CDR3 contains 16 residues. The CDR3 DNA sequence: TGTGCCAGCAGCTTAATGGGGACGGCGAGCTCCTACGAGCAGTACTTC. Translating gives CASSLMGTASSYEQYF.

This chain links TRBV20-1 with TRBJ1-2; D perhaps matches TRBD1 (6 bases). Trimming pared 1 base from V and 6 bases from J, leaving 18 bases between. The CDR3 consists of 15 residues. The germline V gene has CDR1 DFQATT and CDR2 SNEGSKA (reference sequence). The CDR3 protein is CSARGGGGGAHGYTF. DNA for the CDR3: TGCAGTGCTAGAGGAGGAGGAGGGGGGGCTCATGGCTACACCTTC.

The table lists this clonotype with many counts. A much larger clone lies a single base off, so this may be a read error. CDR3 sequence: CSAGGSGVSYNEQYF. The CDR3 DNA sequence: TGCAGCGCCGGGGGTAGCGGGGTCTCCTACAATGAGCAGTACTTC. This chain connects TRBV29-1 to TRBJ2-1, with 8 bases matching TRBD2. The end of the DNA fits TRBJ2-7 better, so the J call may be wrong. The CDR3 length is 15 residues. The germline gives CDR1 SQVTM, CDR2 ANQGSEA.

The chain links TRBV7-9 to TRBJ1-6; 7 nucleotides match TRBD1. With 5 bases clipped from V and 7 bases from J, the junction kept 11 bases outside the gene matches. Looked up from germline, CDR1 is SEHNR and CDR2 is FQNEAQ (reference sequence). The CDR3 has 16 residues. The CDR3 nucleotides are TGTGCCAGCAGCCCACAGTCCGGGACAGCCAATTCACCCCTCCACTTT. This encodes CASSPQSGTANSPLHF.

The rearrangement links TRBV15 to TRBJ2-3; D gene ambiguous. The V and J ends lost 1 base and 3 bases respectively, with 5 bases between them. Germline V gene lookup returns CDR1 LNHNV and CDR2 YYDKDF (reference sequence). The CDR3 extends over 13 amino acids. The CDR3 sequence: CATSRVVTDTQYF. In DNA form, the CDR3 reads TGTGCCACCAGCAGAGTAGTGACAGATACGCAGTATTTT.

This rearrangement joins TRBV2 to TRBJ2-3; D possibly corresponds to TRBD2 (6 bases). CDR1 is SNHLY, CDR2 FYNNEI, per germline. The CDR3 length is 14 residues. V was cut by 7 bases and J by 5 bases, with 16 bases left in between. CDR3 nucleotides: TGTGCCAGCACCCGGGGAGGTTCTTTAGATACGCAGTATTTT. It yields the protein CASTRGGSLDTQYF.

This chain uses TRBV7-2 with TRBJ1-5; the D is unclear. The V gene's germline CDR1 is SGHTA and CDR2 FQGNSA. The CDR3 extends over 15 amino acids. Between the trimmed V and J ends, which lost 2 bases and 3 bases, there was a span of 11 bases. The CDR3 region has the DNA TGTGCCAGCAGCTTAACACCAGATAACAATCAGCCCCAGCATTTT. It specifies CASSLTPDNNQPQHF.

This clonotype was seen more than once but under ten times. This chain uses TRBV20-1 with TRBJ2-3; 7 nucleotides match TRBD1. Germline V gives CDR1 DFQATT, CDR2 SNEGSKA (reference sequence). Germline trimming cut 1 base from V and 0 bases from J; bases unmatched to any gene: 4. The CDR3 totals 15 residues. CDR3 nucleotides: TGCAGTGCTAGAGTAACAGGGGCTAGCACAGATACGCAGTATTTT. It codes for CSARVTGASTDTQYF.

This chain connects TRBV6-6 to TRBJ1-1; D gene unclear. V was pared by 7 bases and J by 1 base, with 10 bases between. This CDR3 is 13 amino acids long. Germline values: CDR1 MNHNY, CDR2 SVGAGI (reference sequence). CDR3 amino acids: CASTRQQNTEAFF. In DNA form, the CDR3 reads TGTGCCAGCACCCGGCAGCAGAACACTGAAGCTTTCTTT.

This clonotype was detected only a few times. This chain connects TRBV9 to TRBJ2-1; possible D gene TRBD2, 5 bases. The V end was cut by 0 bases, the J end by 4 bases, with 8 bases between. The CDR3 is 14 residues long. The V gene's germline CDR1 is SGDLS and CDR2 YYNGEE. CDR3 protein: CASSVAGSYNEQFF. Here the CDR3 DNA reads TGTGCCAGCAGCGTAGCGGGGTCTTACAATGAGCAGTTCTTC. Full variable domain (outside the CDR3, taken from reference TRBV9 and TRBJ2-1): DSGVTQTPKHLITATGQRVTLRCSPRSGDLSVYWYQQSLDQGLQFLIQYYNGEERAKGNILERFSAQQFPDLHSELNLSSLELGDSALYFCASSVAGSYNEQFFGPGTRLTVL.